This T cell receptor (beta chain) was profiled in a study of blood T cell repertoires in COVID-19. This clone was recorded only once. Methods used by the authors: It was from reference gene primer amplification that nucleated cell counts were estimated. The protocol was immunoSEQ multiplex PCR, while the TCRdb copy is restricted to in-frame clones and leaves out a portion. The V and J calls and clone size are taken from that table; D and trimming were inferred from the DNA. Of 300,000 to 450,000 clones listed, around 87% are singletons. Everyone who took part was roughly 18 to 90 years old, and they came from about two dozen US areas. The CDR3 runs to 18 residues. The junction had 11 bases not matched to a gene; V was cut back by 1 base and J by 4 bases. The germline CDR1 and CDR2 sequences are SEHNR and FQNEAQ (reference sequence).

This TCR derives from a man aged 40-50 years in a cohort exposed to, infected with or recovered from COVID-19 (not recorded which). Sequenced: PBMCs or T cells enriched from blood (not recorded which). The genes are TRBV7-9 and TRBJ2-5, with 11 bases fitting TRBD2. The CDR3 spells CASSLEGRLAGGGETQYF. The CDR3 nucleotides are TGTGCCAGCAGCTTAGAAGGTCGGCTAGCGGGAGGAGGAGAGACCCAGTACTTC.